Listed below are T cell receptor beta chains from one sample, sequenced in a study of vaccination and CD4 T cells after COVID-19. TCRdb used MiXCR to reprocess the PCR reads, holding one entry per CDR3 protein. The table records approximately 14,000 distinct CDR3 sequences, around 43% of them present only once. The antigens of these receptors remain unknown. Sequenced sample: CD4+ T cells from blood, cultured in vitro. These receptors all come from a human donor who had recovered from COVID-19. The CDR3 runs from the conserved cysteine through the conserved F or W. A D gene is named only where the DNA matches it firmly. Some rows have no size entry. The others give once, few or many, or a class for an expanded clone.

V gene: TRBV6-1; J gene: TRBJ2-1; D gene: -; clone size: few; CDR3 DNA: TGTGCCAGCAGTGCTTCACAGAACAATGAGCAGTTCTTC; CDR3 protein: CASSASQNNEQFF
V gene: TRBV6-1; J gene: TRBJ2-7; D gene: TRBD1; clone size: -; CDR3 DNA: TGTGCCAGCAGTACCCGGGACAGGCAGTACTTC; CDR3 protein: CASSTRDRQYF
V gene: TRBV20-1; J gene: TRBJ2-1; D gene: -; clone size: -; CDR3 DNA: TGCAGTGCTAGTTGGTTCTGGCGGGATCGCCCCACGGAGCAGTTCTTC; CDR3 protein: CSASWFWRDRPTEQFF
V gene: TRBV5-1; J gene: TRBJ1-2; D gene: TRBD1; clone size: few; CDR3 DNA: TGCGCCAGCAGCTCGACAGGGGGAAACTATGGCTACACCTTC; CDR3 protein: CASSSTGGNYGYTF
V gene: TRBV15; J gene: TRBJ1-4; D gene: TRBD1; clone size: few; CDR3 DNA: TGTGCCACCAGCTTTGCGACAGGGCAGAAACTGTTTTTT; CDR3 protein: CATSFATGQKLFF
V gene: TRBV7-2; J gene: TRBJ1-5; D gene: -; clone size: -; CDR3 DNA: TGTGCCAGCAGCCTTCAGAGTTGGGGCTCCAATCAGCCCCAGCATTTT; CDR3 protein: CASSLQSWGSNQPQHF
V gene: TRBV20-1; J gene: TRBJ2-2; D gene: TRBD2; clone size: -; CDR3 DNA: TGCAGTGCTAGGAGTTGGGCTCGGCGGGAGTTCACCGGGGAGCTGTTTTTT; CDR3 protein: CSARSWARREFTGELFF
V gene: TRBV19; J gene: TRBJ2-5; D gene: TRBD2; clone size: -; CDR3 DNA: TGTGCCAGTAGGGGACTAGCGGGACAAGAGACCCAGTACTTC; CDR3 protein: CASRGLAGQETQYF
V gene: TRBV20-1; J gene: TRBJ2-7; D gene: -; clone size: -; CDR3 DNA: TGCAGTGCTTATAGCGACGAGCAGTACTTC; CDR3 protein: CSAYSDEQYF
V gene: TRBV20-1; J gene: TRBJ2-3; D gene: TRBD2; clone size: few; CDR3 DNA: TGCAGTGCCTTGGGGGAGGGAAGCACAGATACGCAGTATTTT; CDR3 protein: CSALGEGSTDTQYF
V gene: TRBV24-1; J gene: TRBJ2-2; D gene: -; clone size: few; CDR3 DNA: TGTGCCACCAGTCCGCAGGGGGGGTACACCGGGGAGCTGTTTTTT; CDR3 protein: CATSPQGGYTGELFF
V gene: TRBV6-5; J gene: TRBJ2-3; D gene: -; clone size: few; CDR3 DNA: TGTGCCAGCAGTTACGGGTCGGAGGGGCCAGATACGCAGTATTTT; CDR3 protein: CASSYGSEGPDTQYF
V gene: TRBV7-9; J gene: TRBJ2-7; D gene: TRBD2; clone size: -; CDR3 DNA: TGTGCCAGCAGCCAAAGGACTAGCAGAATTGACGAGCAGTACTTC; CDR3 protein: CASSQRTSRIDEQYF
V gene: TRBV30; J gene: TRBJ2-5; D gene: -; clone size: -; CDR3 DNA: TGTGCCTGGTCTCGGGACGGCGGCGGGGAGACCCAGTACTTC; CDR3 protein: CAWSRDGGGETQYF
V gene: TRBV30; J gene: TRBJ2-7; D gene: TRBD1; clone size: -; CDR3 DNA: TGTGCCTGGGGGACAGGGGGTTCCTACGAGCAGTACTTC; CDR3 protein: CAWGTGGSYEQYF
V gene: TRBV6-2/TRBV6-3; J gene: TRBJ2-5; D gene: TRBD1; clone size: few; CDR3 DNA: TGTGCCAGCAGTTACTCTAGGCAGGGGGAAGAGACCCAGTACTTC; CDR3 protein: CASSYSRQGEETQYF
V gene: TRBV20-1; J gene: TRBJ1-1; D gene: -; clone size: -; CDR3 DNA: TGCAGTGCCGCCGGGGGCGGTGAAGCTTTCTTT; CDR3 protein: CSAAGGGEAFF
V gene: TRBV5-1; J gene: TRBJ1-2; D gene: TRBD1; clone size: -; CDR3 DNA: TGCGCCAGCAGCTTGGGGGACAGGAACTATGGCTACACCTTC; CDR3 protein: CASSLGDRNYGYTF
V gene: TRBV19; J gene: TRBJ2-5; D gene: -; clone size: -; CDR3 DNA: TGTGCCAGTAGTAGACGACGGAGGGGAGAGACCCAGTACTTC; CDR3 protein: CASSRRRRGETQYF
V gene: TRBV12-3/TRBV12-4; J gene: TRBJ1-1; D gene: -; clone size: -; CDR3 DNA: TGTGCCAGCAACAAGGATGGCCTTACAGCTTTCTTT; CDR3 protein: CASNKDGLTAFF
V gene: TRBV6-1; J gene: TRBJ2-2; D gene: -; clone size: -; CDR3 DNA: TGTGCCAGCAGGGAAACTCTCGTTTTTACTTCGGGGGAGCTGTTTTTT; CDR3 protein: CASRETLVFTSGELFF
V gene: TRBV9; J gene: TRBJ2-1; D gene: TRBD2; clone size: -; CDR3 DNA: TGTGCCAGCAGCCCACAATCGACTAGCGGGAGTTATTTTGAGCAGTTCTTC; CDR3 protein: CASSPQSTSGSYFEQFF
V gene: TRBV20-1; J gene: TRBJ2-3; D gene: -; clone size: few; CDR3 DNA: TGCAGTGCTCGAGTCGGGCCCTGGGGCTCAGATACGCAGTATTTT; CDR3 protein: CSARVGPWGSDTQYF
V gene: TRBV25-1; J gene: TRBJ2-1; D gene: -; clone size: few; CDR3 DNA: TGTGCCAGCAGTGAAGGGGGTAGTTACAATGAGCAGTTCTTC; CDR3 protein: CASSEGGSYNEQFF
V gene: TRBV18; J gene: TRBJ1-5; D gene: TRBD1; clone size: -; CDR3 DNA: TGTGCCAGCTCACCACCTTCCCGACAGGGCAGTCAGCCCCAGCATTTT; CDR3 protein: CASSPPSRQGSQPQHF
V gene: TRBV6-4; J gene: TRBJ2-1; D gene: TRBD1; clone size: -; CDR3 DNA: TGTGCCAGCAGTCCTCTACAGGGGCGGAATGAGCAGTTCTTC; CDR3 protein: CASSPLQGRNEQFF
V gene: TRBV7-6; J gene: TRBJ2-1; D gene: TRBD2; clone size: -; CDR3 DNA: TGTGCCAGCAGCTCGGGACTAGCGGGGAGCAGTCGTCCACGCGGTGAGCAGTTCTTC; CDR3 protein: CASSSGLAGSSRPRGEQFF
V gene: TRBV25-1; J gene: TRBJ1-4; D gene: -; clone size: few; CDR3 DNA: TGTGCCAGCAGTGAAGGTCTTAATGAAAAACTGTTTTTT; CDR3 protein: CASSEGLNEKLFF
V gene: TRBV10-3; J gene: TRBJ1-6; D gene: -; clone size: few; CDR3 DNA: TGTGCCAGCAGGACCGGGACTTCACCCCTCCACTTT; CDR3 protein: CASRTGTSPLHF
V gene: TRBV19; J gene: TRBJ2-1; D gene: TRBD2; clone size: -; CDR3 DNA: TGTGCCAGTAGTACTACTAGCGACTCCTACAATGAGCAGTTCTTC; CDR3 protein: CASSTTSDSYNEQFF
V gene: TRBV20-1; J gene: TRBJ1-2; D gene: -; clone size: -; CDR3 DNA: TGCAGTGCTAGAATCTTACATGGGCGGGGACGCCTGAATGGCTACACCTTC; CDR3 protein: CSARILHGRGRLNGYTF
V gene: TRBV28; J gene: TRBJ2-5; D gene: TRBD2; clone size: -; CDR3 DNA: TGTGCCAGCAGTTTAGCGGGAGGGGTCCAGACCCAGTACTTC; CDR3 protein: CASSLAGGVQTQYF
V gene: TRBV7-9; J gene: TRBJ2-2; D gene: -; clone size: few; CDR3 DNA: TGTGCCAGCAGCTTTTTCGCCGCGAACACCGGGGAGCTGTTTTTT; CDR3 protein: CASSFFAANTGELFF
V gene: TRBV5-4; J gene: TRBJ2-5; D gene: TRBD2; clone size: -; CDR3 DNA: TGTGCCAGCAACAATCGAAGTTCTCCGGGAGGAGAGACCCAGTACTTC; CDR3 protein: CASNNRSSPGGETQYF
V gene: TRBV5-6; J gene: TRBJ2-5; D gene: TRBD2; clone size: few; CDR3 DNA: TGTGCCAGCAGCTTGATGCGGGAGGGCCACCAAGAGACCCAGTACTTC; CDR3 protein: CASSLMREGHQETQYF
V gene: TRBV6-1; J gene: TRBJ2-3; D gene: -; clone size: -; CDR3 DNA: TGTGCCAGCGGATCTCCAGATACGCAGTATTTT; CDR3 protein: CASGSPDTQYF
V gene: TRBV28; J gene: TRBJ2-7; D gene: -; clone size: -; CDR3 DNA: TGTGCCAGCAGTTCGGGAGATCGTATGTACGAGCAGTACTTC; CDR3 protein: CASSSGDRMYEQYF
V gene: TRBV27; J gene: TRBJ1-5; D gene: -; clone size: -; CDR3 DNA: TGTGCCAGCGCCTTGGCCCGGCAGGGTGACTATCAGCCCCAGCATTTT; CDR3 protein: CASALARQGDYQPQHF
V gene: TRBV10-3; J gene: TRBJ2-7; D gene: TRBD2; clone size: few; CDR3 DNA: TGTGCCATCAGTGGACTAGCGGGAGGCGAGGAGCAGTACTTC; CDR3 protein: CAISGLAGGEEQYF
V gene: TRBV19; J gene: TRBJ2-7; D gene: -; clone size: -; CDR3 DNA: TGTGCCAGTAGTATGGCCTCCCCGGCCGAGCAGTACTTC; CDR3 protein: CASSMASPAEQYF
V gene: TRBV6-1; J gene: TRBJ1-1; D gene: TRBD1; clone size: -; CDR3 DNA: TGTGCCAGCAGTGTAACAGGGGGTGGGACTGAAGCTTTCTTT; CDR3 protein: CASSVTGGGTEAFF
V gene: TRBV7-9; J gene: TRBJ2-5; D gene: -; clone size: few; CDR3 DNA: TGTGCCAGCAGTCAAAAATCCTCTGGAGACACAGAGACCCAGTACTTC; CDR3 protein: CASSQKSSGDTETQYF
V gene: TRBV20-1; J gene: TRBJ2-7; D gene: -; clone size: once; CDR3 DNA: TGCAGTGCCCCGGACCGGACTACCCAGGTCGAGCAGTACTTC; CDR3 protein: CSAPDRTTQVEQYF
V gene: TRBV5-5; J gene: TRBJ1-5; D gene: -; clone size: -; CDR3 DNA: TGTGCCAGCAGCTTGGATGGGGGACAACAGCCCCAGCATTTT; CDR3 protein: CASSLDGGQQPQHF
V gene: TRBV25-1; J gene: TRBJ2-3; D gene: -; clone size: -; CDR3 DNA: TGTGCCAGCAGGACGAACACAGATACGCAGTATTTT; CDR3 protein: CASRTNTDTQYF
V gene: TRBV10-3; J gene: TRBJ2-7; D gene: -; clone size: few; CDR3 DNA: TGTGCCATCACCACGCACGAGCAGTACTTC; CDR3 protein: CAITTHEQYF